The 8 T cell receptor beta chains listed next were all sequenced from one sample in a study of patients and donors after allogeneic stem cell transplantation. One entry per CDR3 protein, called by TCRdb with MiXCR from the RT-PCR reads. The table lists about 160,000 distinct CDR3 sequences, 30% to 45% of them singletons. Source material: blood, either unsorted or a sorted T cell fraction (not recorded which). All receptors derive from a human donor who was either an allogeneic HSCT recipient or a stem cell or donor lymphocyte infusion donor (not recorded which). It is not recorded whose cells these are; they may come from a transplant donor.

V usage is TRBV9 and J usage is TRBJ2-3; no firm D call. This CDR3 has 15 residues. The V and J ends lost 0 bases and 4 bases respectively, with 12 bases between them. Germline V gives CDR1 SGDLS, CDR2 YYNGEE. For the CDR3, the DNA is TGTGCCAGCAGCGTAGCCCTAGGTGGCGCAGATACGCAGTATTTT. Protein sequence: CASSVALGGADTQYF.

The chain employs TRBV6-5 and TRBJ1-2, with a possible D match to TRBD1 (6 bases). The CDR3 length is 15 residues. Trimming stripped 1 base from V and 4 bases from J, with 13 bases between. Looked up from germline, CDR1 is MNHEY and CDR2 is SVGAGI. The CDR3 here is CASSYFRGGPYGYTF. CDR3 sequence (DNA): TGTGCCAGCAGTTACTTCAGGGGTGGGCCCTATGGCTACACCTTC.

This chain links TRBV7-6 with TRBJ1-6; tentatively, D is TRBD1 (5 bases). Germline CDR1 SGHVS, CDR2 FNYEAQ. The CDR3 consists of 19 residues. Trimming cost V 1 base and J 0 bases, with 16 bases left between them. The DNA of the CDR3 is TGTGCCAGCAGCTTAGATCCAGGGTCAATGAGCTCCTATAATTCACCCCTCCACTTT. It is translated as CASSLDPGSMSSYNSPLHF.

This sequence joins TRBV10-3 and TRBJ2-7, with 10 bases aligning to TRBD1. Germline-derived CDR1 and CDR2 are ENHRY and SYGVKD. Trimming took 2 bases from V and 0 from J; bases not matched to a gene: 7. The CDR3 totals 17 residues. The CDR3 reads CAISETGQGGSSYEQYV. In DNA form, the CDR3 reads TGTGCCATCAGTGAGACTGGACAGGGGGGAAGCTCCTACGAGCAGTACGTC.

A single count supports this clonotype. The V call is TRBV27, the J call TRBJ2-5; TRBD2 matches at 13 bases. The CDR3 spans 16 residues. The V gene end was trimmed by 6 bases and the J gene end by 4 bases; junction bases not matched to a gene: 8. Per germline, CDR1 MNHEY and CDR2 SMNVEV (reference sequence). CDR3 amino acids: CASRQLAGGPRETQYF. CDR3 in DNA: TGTGCCAGCAGACAACTAGCGGGGGGGCCGCGAGAGACCCAGTACTTC.

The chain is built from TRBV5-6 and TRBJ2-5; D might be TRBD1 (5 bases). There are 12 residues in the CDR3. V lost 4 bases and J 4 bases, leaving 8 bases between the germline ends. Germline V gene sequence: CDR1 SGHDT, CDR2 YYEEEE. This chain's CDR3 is CASSDSLETQYF. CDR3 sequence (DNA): TGTGCCAGCAGCGACAGTCTAGAGACCCAGTACTTC. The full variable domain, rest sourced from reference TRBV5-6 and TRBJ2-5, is DAGVTQSPTHLIKTRGQQVTLRCSPKSGHDTVSWYQQALGQGPQFIFQYYEEEERQRGNFPDRFSGHQFPNYSSELNVNALLLGDSALYLCASSDSLETQYFGPGTRLLVL.

CDR3 sequence reads: CASSCHRPANYGYTF. The CDR3 nucleotides are TGTGCCAGCAGTTGTCACAGGCCAGCTAACTATGGCTACACCTTC. The V gene is TRBV28, the J gene TRBJ1-2, with a weak D call TRBD1 (5 bases). Germline-derived CDR1 and CDR2 are MDHEN and SYDVKM. This CDR3 is 15 amino acids long. Trimming shortened V by 4 bases and J by 0 bases, and 12 bases separated the two germline ends.

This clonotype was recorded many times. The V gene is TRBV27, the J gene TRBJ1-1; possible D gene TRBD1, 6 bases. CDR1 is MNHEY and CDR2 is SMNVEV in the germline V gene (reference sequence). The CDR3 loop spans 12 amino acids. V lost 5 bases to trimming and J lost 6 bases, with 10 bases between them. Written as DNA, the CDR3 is TGTGCCAGCAGTCCCGCAGGGGCTGAAGCTTTCTTT. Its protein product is CASSPAGAEAFF.